This TCR beta chain was profiled in a study of blood T cell repertoires in COVID-19. Study-level information: The United States, Italy and Spain supplied acute and convalescent COVID-19 samples. From T cells, B-cell-depleted T cells, or PBMCs came the material, which was cDNA or gDNA.

Authors' methods: Estimation of nucleated cell counts relied on the amplification of reference gene primers. TCRdb keeps only in-frame clones here, not all; method: immunoSEQ multiplex PCR. The V and J calls and the clone size are those of that table, but D and trimming were determined from the DNA. The table has approximately 140,000 clones, approximately 88% seen once. Trimming cost V 7 bases and J 1 base; bases outside gene matches: 10. Germline assignment: CDR1 SQVTM and CDR2 ANQGSEA. The CDR3 is made up of 14 amino acids. Material for sequencing was peripheral blood. This receptor was obtained from a man aged 60 to 69 with acute or convalescent COVID-19. The gene calls are TRBV29-1 and TRBJ2-7; 7 bases match TRBD1. The CDR3 DNA follows: TGCAGCGCCTACCTCCGGGACAGATCCTACGAGCAGTACTTC. Amino acids: CSAYLRDRSYEQYF.